The clone carrying this TCR beta chain turned up a few times. The antigen is not known. V lost 3 bases to trimming and J lost 4 bases; unmatched junction nucleotides: 9. CDR1 SGDLS and CDR2 YYNGEE come from the germline V gene. The CDR3 spans 15 residues. This specimen belongs to a study of CD8 T cells in ankylosing spondylitis. Findings and caveats of the study: Matched ankylosing spondylitis synovial fluid reportedly showed significant enrichment of disease-linked clones. What appeared characteristic of ankylosing spondylitis blood was a TCR beta motif of seven to nine highly homologous variants.

Via MiXCR, TCRdb re-called the 5' RACE reads, giving one row per CDR3 protein. The sample lists fewer than 400,000 distinct CDR3 sequences, approximately 8.2% occurring once. The source of this sequence is a male donor with ankylosing spondylitis. Sequencing was carried out using blood, either unsorted or a sorted T cell fraction (not recorded which). The chain recombines TRBV9 with TRBJ1-2, with TRBD1 identical over 7 bases. The CDR3 loop reads CASSAYTTGAYGYTF. DNA for the CDR3: TGTGCCAGCAGCGCTTACACAACAGGGGCCTATGGCTACACCTTC.